This entry describes one T cell receptor (beta chain). Its antigen is unidentified. According to the study, genomic DNA was the template for TCR beta VDJ and CDR3 profiling. TCRdb analysed the reads with MiXCR anew, one entry per CDR3 protein. Here the sample spans about 190,000 distinct CDR3 sequences, around 47% being singletons. This sample is part of a study of CD8+CD57+ T cells in acquired aplastic anemia. About the study: Average DNA yield from sorted CD4+ and CD8+ cells was around 3.2 ug. General observations from the study: Patients and controls shared twenty-nine CD8+ CDR3 sequences, highly expressed in patients.

By flow cytometry, patients selected for sequencing had shown an expansion of CD8+CD57+ cells. Each patient carried a diagnosis of severe acquired aplastic anemia. The CDR3 is 15 amino acids. The junction had 5 bases not matched to a gene; V was cut back by 2 bases and J by 9 bases. V is TRBV12-3 or TRBV12-4 and J is TRBJ1-6; 9 nucleotides align to TRBD1. Sequenced input: sorted CD4+, CD8+, or CD8+CD57+ T cells (not recorded which) from PBMCs. This receptor was obtained from a human donor with aplastic anemia. The CDR3 DNA is TGTGCCAGCAGTTTAAGGACAGGGGTTGGTTCACCCCTCCACTTT. It is translated as CASSLRTGVGSPLHF.